This is a list of T cell receptor beta chains from one sample in a study of T cell clusters in autoimmune cytopenias. TCRdb derives one entry per CDR3 protein from the multiplex PCR reads, leaving out DNA. This sample's clone table lists a few thousand distinct CDR3 sequences. The sequenced sample was peripheral blood. The receptors stem from a human donor with an autoimmune cytopenia or autoimmune hepatitis (not recorded which). Both conserved end residues are part of each CDR3. Clone sizes are given selectively: once, few, many, or a class where the clone is expanded.

abundance	v_gene	j_gene	len	CDR3aa
large	TRBV6-5	TRBJ1-4	16	CASSYSNPGLDEKLFF
medium-sized	TRBV27	TRBJ2-1	13	CASSTSERGEQFF
NA	TRBV19	TRBJ1-6	14	CASSIAVLNSPLHF
NA	TRBV6-6	TRBJ2-5	15	CASKAKRDGEETQYF
NA	TRBV11-2	TRBJ1-2	13	CASSLGGRRGYTF
medium-sized	TRBV7-6	TRBJ2-5	14	CASSLVPQGETQYF
NA	TRBV5-4	TRBJ1-1	14	CASSPGQGGTEAFF
NA	TRBV6-4	TRBJ2-1	16	CASSGVTSGSYNEQFF
NA	TRBV7-9	TRBJ1-1	15	CASSNYGQASTEAFF
NA	TRBV5-1	TRBJ2-7	14	CASSATGFSYEQYF
NA	TRBV7-2	TRBJ2-1	19	CASSSGASSGRSSYNEQFF
NA	TRBV19	TRBJ2-5	14	CASSIGGGLETQYF
NA	TRBV27	TRBJ2-3	14	CASSFASGADTQYF
NA	TRBV7-6	TRBJ2-3	16	CASSQELAVNGDTQYF
NA	TRBV7-9	TRBJ2-1	15	CASSLSVTGGHEQFF
medium-sized	TRBV7-6	TRBJ2-7	14	CASTIGQGADEQYF
NA	TRBV7-6	TRBJ2-1	16	CASSPRWGAKYNEQFF
NA	TRBV11-2	TRBJ2-7	14	CASSSIGGKNEQYF
NA	TRBV21-1	TRBJ2-5	15	CASSPGTGRYVTQYF
NA	TRBV14	TRBJ1-2	14	CASSRRTGDYGYTF
NA	TRBV5-1	TRBJ1-1	13	CASSLGVGGEAFF
NA	TRBV27	TRBJ2-1	16	CASSLKGLAGAVEQFF
NA	TRBV7-3	TRBJ2-5	13	CASSRNPRGTQYF
NA	TRBV6-5	TRBJ2-3	17	CASSYSGGGRNTDTQYF
NA	TRBV20-1	TRBJ2-5	13	CSVPDPVRETQYF
NA	TRBV12-3/TRBV12-4	TRBJ1-6	15	CASSRGGTGDSPLHF
medium-sized	TRBV30	TRBJ2-3	17	CAWSGLRSGRAGDTQYF
NA	TRBV6-6	TRBJ1-1	14	CASRPPSRNTEAFF
NA	TRBV29-1	TRBJ2-7	15	CSVEEGQGVIYEQYF
NA	TRBV5-4	TRBJ2-1	16	CASSPEPGLAGGEQFF
medium-sized	TRBV19	TRBJ2-5	14	CASSPRGGQETQYF
medium-sized	TRBV19	TRBJ2-5	13	CASSIRQGETQYF
NA	TRBV10-3	TRBJ2-1	15	CAISGGVSYYNEQFF
NA	TRBV6-4	TRBJ2-4	13	CASSEIAGNIQCF
NA	TRBV30	TRBJ2-3	13	CAWSNLFADTQYF
medium-sized	TRBV5-5	TRBJ1-2	15	CASSLEAADNYGYTF
NA	TRBV5-6	TRBJ2-5	16	CASSLARAGGAETQYF
NA	TRBV6-2/TRBV6-3	TRBJ2-1	17	CASSYELAGGPGNEQFF
NA	TRBV6-6	TRBJ2-2	17	CASSDWTSGRAAGELFF
NA	TRBV11-1	TRBJ1-2	13	CASSLDQGQVYTF
NA	TRBV30	TRBJ2-6	14	CAWSGGAGANVLTF
NA	TRBV6-1	TRBJ1-1	14	CASSNWGLNTEAFF
NA	TRBV6-5	TRBJ2-4	13	CASSGWDRNIQYF